A selection of T cell receptor beta chains follows, all from one sample in a study of OX40 agonist ivuxolimab in advanced cancers. Sequenced by immunoSEQ multiplex PCR; TCRdb stores in-frame clones only, minus some. Seen here are 55,000 to 80,000 clones, around 85% observed once, and the top ten hold around 1%. Sequencing used CD4+ or CD8+ T cells sorted from blood, obtained in a trial of the OX40 agonist ivuxolimab. These TCRs come from an adult with an advanced solid tumor such as melanoma, head and neck, liver or kidney cancer. Both conserved end residues are part of each CDR3. D genes are given only for firm matches. Clone size appears in some rows only: once, few, many, or a class for an expanded clone.

J gene	V gene	clone size	D gene	CDR3 length	CDR3 protein	CDR3 DNA
TRBJ2-3	TRBV15	NA	NA	15	CATLPDTPSTDTQYF	TGTGCCACCTTACCGGATACACCTAGCACAGATACGCAGTATTTT
TRBJ2-1	TRBV4-3	NA	TRBD2	14	CASSQISGGFEQFF	TGCGCCAGCAGCCAAATTAGCGGGGGGTTTGAGCAGTTCTTC
TRBJ1-2	TRBV14	NA	NA	12	CASSQRSHGYTF	TGTGCCAGCAGCCAGCGCAGCCATGGCTACACCTTC
TRBJ2-1	TRBV4-1	NA	NA	15	CASSQSGNLGNEQFF	TGCGCCAGCAGCCAATCAGGTAATCTCGGCAATGAGCAGTTCTTC
TRBJ1-2	TRBV4-2	NA	NA	14	CASSQDQITYGYTF	TGTGCCAGCAGCCAAGATCAGATTACCTATGGCTACACCTTC
TRBJ1-6	TRBV4-3	NA	TRBD1	15	CASSQETGVGSPLHF	TGCGCCAGCAGCCAAGAAACAGGGGTGGGTTCACCCCTCCACTTT
TRBJ1-2	TRBV19	NA	NA	14	CASSIRTETYGYTF	TGTGCCAGTAGTATAAGGACAGAAACATATGGCTACACCTTC
TRBJ1-2	TRBV7-2	NA	NA	13	CASSYWTSESYTF	TGTGCCAGCAGCTACTGGACGTCCGAGAGCTACACCTTC
TRBJ2-1	TRBV29-1	NA	TRBD1	12	CSARGEGAEQFF	TGCAGCGCCCGAGGAGAGGGGGCTGAGCAGTTCTTC
TRBJ2-4	TRBV4-1	NA	TRBD1	20	CASSQGPGQGMRLAKNIQYF	TGCGCCAGCAGCCAGGGTCCGGGACAGGGGATGCGCCTAGCCAAAAACATTCAGTACTTC
TRBJ1-5	TRBV7-9	NA	NA	13	CASSGTGNQPQHF	TGTGCCAGCAGCGGCACAGGCAATCAGCCCCAGCATTTT
TRBJ1-5	TRBV6-6	NA	NA	16	CASSYSGRRGNQPQHF	TGTGCCAGCAGTTACTCAGGACGAAGGGGGAATCAGCCCCAGCATTTT
TRBJ2-3	TRBV12-5	NA	TRBD1	15	CASGLATGITDTQYF	TGTGCTAGTGGTTTGGCGACAGGGATCACAGATACGCAGTATTTT
TRBJ2-5	TRBV6-1	few	TRBD2	14	CASSEGGGLETQYF	TGTGCCAGCAGTGAAGGCGGGGGGTTGGAGACCCAGTACTTC
TRBJ2-3	TRBV5-1	NA	TRBD2	16	CASSLVGLAGRDTQYF	TGCGCCAGCAGCTTGGTAGGCCTAGCGGGGAGAGATACGCAGTATTTT
TRBJ2-7	TRBV5-1	NA	NA	16	CASSPRSGATGYEQYF	TGCGCCAGCAGCCCCCGGTCGGGGGCGACCGGATACGAGCAGTACTTC
TRBJ2-7	TRBV7-2	NA	TRBD1	15	CASSFTRDRANEQYF	TGTGCCAGCAGCTTCACCCGCGACAGGGCCAACGAGCAGTACTTC
TRBJ2-2	TRBV5-1	NA	NA	15	CASSLENTNTGELFF	TGCGCCAGCAGCTTGGAGAATACCAACACCGGGGAGCTGTTTTTT
TRBJ1-4	TRBV5-4	NA	NA	14	CASSPEGFDEKLFF	TGTGCCAGCAGCCCGGAAGGCTTTGATGAAAAACTGTTTTTT